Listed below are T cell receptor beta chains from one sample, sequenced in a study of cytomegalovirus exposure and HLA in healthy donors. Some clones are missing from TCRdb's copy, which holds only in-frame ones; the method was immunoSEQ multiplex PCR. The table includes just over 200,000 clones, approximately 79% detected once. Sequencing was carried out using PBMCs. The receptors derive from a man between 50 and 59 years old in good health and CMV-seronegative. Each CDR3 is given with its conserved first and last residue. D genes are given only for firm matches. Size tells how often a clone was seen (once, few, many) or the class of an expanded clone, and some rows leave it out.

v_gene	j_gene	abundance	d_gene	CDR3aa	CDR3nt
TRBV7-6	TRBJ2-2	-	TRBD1	CASRHRGRTGELFF	TGTGCCAGCAGGCACAGGGGTCGGACCGGGGAGCTGTTTTTT
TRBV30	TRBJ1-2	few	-	CAWNTVYGYTF	TGTGCCTGGAATACGGTCTATGGCTACACCTTC
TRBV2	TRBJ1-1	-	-	CASTLPPVNTEAFF	TGTGCCAGCACCCTCCCCCCCGTGAACACTGAAGCTTTCTTT
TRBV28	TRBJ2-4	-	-	CASREGAQAKNIQYF	TGTGCCAGCAGGGAGGGCGCGCAGGCCAAAAACATTCAGTACTTC
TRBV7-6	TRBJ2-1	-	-	CASSLVGRNEQFF	TGTGCCAGCAGCTTAGTGGGCAGGAATGAGCAGTTCTTC
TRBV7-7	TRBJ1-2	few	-	CASSPREERDYGYTF	TGTGCCAGCAGTCCCCGGGAGGAGAGGGACTATGGCTACACCTTC
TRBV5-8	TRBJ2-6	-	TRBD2	CAGRGLAASGANVLTF	TGTGCCGGTCGGGGACTAGCGGCCTCTGGGGCCAACGTCCTGACTTTC
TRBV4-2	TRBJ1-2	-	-	CASSSGGQKNYGYTF	TGTGCCAGCAGTTCCGGGGGGCAAAAGAACTATGGCTACACCTTC
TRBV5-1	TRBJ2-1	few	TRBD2	CASSAGDGPYNEQFF	TGCGCCAGCAGCGCGGGGGACGGTCCCTACAATGAGCAGTTCTTC
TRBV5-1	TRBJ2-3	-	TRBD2	CASSSQVAGGPGDTQYF	TGCGCCAGCAGCTCCCAGGTAGCGGGAGGCCCAGGAGATACGCAGTATTTT
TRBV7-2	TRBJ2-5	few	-	CASSLELLETQYF	TGTGCCAGCAGCTTAGAACTCCTAGAGACCCAGTACTTC
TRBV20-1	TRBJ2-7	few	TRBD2	CSASTSLEQYF	TGCAGTGCGTCGACTAGCCTCGAGCAGTACTTC
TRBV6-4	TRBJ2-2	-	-	CASSDSRGNTGELFF	TGTGCCAGCAGTGACTCCAGAGGGAACACCGGGGAGCTGTTTTTT
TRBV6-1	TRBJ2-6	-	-	CASSEGGSFYSGANVLTF	TGTGCCAGCAGTGAAGGGGGCTCCTTCTACTCTGGGGCCAACGTCCTGACTTTC
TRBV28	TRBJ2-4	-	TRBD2	CASLGREPWNIQYF	TGTGCCAGCCTTGGGCGGGAGCCTTGGAACATTCAGTACTTC
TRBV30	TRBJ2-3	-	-	CAWGRGTDTQYF	TGTGCCTGGGGCCGGGGCACAGATACGCAGTATTTT
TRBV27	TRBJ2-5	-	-	CASSFVAQETQYF	TGTGCCAGCAGTTTCGTAGCGCAAGAGACCCAGTACTTC
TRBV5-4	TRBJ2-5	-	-	CASSLVQETQYF	TGTGCCAGCAGCTTGGTGCAGGAGACCCAGTACTTC
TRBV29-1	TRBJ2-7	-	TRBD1	CNPRGTPGLRDEQYF	TGCAACCCCAGGGGGACGCCGGGTCTTAGGGACGAGCAGTACTTC
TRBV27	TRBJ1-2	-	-	CASSFNSVGSRRYGYTF	TGTGCCAGCAGTTTTAATTCGGTGGGCTCTCGCCGTTATGGCTACACCTTC
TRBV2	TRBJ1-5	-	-	CASNQGRDNQPQHF	TGTGCCAGCAACCAGGGGAGGGACAATCAGCCCCAGCATTTT
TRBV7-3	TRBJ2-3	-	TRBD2	CASSLRLAGAGTDTQYF	TGTGCCAGCAGCTTACGCTTAGCGGGAGCTGGAACAGATACGCAGTATTTT
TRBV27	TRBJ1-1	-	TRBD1	CASSLYRGTEAFF	TGTGCCAGCAGTTTATACAGGGGGACTGAAGCTTTCTTT
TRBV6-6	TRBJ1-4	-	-	CASSTYGGGWEKLFF	TGTGCCAGCAGTACTTATGGGGGAGGTTGGGAAAAACTGTTTTTT
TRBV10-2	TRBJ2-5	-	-	CASSYSMVRETQYF	TGCGCCAGCAGTTACTCTATGGTCCGAGAGACCCAGTACTTC
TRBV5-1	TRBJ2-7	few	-	CASSLGTNPYEQYF	TGCGCCAGCAGCTTAGGGACAAATCCCTACGAGCAGTACTTC
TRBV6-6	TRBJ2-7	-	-	CASSYPDSSRVF	TGTGCCAGCAGTTACCCGGACAGCTCTCGAGTCTTC
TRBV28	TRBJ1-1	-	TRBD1	CASRDRMNTEAFF	TGTGCCAGCAGGGACAGGATGAACACTGAAGCTTTCTTT
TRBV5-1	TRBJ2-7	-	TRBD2	CASSPRTSGAPEQYF	TGCGCCAGCAGCCCCCGGACTAGCGGGGCCCCCGAGCAGTACTTC
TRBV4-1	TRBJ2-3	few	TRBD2	CASSQSGLLKEGLAGFTQYF	TGCGCCAGCAGCCAGTCGGGACTACTAAAAGAGGGACTAGCGGGATTTACGCAGTATTTT
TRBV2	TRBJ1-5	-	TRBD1	CASSANGQGAQPQHF	TGTGCCAGCAGTGCCAATGGACAGGGGGCTCAGCCCCAGCATTTT
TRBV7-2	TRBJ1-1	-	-	CASSQGQTGVNTEAFF	TGTGCCAGCAGCCAAGGACAGACCGGGGTGAACACTGAAGCTTTCTTT
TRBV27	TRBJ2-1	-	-	CASMRGVSYNEQFF	TGTGCCAGCATGCGGGGCGTCTCCTACAATGAGCAGTTCTTC
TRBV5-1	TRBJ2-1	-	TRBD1	CASSQTQGSYNEQFF	TGCGCCAGCAGCCAAACACAGGGGTCGTACAATGAGCAGTTCTTC
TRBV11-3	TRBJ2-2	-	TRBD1	CASSRSGTGNTGELFF	TGTGCCAGCAGCCGTTCCGGGACAGGGAACACCGGGGAGCTGTTTTTT
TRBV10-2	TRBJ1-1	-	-	CASSESGGERAAFF	TGCGCCAGCAGTGAGTCGGGGGGGGAGAGAGCAGCTTTCTTT
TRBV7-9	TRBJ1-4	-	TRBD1	CASSLGGTGAEKLFF	TGTGCCAGCAGCTTAGGGGGGACAGGGGCCGAAAAACTGTTTTTT
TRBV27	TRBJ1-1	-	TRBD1	CASSSNPTGDTEAFF	TGTGCCAGCAGTTCGAACCCGACAGGGGACACTGAAGCTTTCTTT
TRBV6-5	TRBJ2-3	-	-	CASSPGGGGADTQYF	TGTGCCAGCTCCCCCGGGGGAGGGGGAGCAGATACGCAGTATTTT
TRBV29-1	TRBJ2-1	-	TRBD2	CSVEKVRREDMYNEQFF	TGCAGCGTTGAAAAAGTTCGGCGGGAGGATATGTACAATGAGCAGTTCTTC
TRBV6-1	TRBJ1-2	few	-	CASSEGNYGYTF	TGTGCCAGCAGTGAGGGCAACTATGGCTACACCTTC
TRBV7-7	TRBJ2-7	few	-	CASSSPWLADPYEQYF	TGTGCTAGCAGCTCCCCGTGGCTAGCTGACCCCTACGAGCAGTACTTC
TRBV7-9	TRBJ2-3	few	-	CASSLAGIRTDTQYF	TGTGCCAGCAGCCTGGCCGGGATCCGCACAGATACGCAGTATTTT
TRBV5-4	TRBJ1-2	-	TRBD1	CASVGQGGNGYTF	TGTGCCAGCGTCGGACAGGGGGGAAATGGCTACACCTTC
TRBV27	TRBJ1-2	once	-	CASSPMDTSQLGYTF	TGTGCCAGCAGCCCCATGGACACATCACAGCTGGGCTACACCTTC
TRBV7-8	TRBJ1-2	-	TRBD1	CASSLAAGSGQGAFGYTF	TGTGCCAGCAGCTTAGCGGCAGGCTCGGGACAGGGGGCTTTTGGCTACACCTTC
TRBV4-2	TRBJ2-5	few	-	CASSQGAGQETQYF	TGTGCCAGCAGCCAAGGGGCGGGACAAGAGACCCAGTACTTC
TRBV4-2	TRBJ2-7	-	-	CASSHRTAYERYF	TGTGCCAGCAGCCACCGGACAGCCTACGAGCGGTACTTC
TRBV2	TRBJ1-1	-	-	CASTSPRGAGTEAFF	TGTGCCAGCACCTCCCCACGGGGGGCAGGGACTGAAGCTTTCTTT